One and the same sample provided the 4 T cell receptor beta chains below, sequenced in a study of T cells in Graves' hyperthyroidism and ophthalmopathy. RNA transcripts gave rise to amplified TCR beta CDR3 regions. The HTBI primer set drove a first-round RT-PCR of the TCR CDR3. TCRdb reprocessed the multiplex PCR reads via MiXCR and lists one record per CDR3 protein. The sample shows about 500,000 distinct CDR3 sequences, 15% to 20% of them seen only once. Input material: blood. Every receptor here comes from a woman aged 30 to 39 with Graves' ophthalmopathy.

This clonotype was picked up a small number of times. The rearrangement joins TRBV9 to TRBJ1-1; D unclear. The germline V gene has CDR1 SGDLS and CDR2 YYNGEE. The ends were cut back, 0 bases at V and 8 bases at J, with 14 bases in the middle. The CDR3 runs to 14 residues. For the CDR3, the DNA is TGTGCCAGCAGCGTAGGTCCGGAGTATGGGGAAGCTTTCTTT. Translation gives CASSVGPEYGEAFF.

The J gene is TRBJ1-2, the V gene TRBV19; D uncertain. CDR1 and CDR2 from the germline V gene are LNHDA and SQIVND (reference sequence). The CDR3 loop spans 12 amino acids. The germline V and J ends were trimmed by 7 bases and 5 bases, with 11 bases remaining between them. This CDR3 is CASMGWNYGYTF. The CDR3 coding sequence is TGTGCCAGTATGGGCTGGAATTATGGCTACACCTTC.

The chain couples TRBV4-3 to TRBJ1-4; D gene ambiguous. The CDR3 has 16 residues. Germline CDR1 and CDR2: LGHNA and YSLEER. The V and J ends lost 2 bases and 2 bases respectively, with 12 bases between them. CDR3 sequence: CASSQIAGKTNEKLFF. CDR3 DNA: TGCGCCAGCAGCCAAATTGCCGGGAAGACTAATGAAAAACTGTTTTTT.

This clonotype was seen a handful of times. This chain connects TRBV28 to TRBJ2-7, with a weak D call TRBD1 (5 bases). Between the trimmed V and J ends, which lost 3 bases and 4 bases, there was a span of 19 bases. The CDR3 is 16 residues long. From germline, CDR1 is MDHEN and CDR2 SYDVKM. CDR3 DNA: TGTGCCAGCAGTTTGCCTTCACAACAGGCAAAATACGAGCAGTACTTC. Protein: CASSLPSQQAKYEQYF.